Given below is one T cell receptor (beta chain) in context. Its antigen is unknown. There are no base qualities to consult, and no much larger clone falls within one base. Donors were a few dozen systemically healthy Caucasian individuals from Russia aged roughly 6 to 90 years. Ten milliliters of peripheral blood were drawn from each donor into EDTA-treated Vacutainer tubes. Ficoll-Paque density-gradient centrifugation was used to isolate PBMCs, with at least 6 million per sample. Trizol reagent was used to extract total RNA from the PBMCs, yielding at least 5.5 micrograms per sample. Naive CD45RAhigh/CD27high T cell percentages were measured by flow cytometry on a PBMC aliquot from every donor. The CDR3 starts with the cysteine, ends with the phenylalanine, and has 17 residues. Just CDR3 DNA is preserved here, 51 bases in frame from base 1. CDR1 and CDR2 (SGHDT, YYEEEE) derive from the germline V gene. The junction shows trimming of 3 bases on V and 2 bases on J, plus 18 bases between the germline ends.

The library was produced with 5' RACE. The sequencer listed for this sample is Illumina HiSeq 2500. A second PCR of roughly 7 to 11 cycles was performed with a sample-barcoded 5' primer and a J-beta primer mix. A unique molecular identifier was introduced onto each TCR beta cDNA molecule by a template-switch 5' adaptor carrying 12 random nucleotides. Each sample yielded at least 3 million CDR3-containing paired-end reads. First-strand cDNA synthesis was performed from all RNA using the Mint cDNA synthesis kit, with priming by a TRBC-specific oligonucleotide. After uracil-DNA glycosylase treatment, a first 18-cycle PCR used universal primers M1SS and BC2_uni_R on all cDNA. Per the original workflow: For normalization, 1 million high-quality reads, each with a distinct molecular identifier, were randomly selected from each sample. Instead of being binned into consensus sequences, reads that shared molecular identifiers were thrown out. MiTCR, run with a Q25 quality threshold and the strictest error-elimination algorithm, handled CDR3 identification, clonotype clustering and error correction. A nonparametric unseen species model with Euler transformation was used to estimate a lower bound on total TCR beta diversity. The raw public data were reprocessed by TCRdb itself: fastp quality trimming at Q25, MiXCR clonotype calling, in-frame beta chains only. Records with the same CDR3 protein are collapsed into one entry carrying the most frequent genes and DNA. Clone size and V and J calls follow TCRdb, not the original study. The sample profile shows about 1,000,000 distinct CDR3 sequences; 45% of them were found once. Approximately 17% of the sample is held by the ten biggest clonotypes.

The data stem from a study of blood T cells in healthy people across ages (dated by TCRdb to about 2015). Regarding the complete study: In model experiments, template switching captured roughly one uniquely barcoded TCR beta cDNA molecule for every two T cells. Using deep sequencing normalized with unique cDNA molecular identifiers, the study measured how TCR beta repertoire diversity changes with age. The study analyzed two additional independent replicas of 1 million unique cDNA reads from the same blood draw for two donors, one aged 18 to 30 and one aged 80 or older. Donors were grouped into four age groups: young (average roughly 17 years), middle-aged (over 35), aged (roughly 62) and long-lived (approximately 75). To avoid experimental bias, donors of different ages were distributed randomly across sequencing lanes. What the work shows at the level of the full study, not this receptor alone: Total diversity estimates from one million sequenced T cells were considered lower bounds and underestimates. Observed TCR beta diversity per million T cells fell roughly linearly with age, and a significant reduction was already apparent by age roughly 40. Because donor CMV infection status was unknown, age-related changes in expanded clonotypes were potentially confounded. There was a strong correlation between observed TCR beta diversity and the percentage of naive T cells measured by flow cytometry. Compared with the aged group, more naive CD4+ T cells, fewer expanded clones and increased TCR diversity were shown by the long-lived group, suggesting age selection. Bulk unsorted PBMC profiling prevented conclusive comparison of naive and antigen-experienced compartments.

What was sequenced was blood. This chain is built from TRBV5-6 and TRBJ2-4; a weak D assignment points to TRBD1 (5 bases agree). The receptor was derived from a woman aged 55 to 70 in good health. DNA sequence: TGTGCCAGCAGCTCGTCGATAGTCGCAGGGCCCAAAAACATTCAGTACTTC. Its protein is CASSSSIVAGPKNIQYF.